This passage covers 28 T cell receptor beta chains from one sample sequenced in a study of T cell responses to AZD1222 COVID-19 vaccine. The method was immunoSEQ multiplex PCR; TCRdb's version includes in-frame clones alone and lacks a portion of them. Here the sample spans approximately 170,000 clones, approximately 89% being singletons. The specimen comprised peripheral blood, sampled on day 0 of AZD1222 vaccination. These receptors were obtained from an adult in good health.

J is TRBJ1-2 and V is TRBV29-1, with D perhaps TRBD1 (5 bases). Trimming cost V 3 bases and J 5 bases, with 10 bases left between them. CDR1 and CDR2 (germline): SQVTM, ANQGSEA. The CDR3 covers 12 residues. CDR3 bases: TGCAGCGTTGAGTACGGGACGTATGGCTACACCTTC. Its protein is CSVEYGTYGYTF.

This chain links TRBV6-5 with TRBJ2-1; 9 bases agree with TRBD1. CDR3 length: 14 amino acids. Germline CDR1 reads MNHEY; CDR2 reads SVGAGI. The V and J ends lost 7 bases and 7 bases, in that order; junction bases with no gene match: 8. The CDR3 bases are TGTGCCAGCAACCCGGGACAGGGAGGAAATGAGCAGTTCTTC. It encodes CASNPGQGGNEQFF.

A note on this clone: Other nucleotide sequences from this sample produce the same CDR3. The chain has TRBV7-3 and TRBJ2-1, with D maybe TRBD2 (6 bases). The CDR3 covers 15 residues. V lost 0 bases and J lost 0, with 6 bases in between. Germline CDR1 is SGHTA and CDR2 is FQGTGA. The CDR3 region is CASSLTGGSYNEQFF. The CDR3 bases are TGTGCCAGCAGCTTAACGGGGGGCTCCTACAATGAGCAGTTCTTC.

This chain connects TRBV7-9 to TRBJ2-3; 8 positions agree with TRBD2. Germline V gene data show CDR1 as SEHNR and CDR2 as FQNEAQ (reference sequence). V trimming: 2 bases; J trimming: 6 bases; junction bases outside the gene matches: 7. CDR3 length: 15 amino acids. CDR3 DNA sequence: TGTGCCAGCAGCTTAAGAGCGGGAGTCTCGGATACGCAGTATTTT. Residues: CASSLRAGVSDTQYF.

The J gene is TRBJ2-1, the V gene TRBV4-1, with 9 nucleotides matching TRBD2. The V segment lost 4 bases and the J segment 8 bases; nucleotides outside the gene matches: 6. CDR3 length: 14 residues. Germline values: CDR1 MGHRA, CDR2 YSYEKL. CDR3 nucleotide sequence: TGCGCCAGCAGCCGGTTAGCGGGAGATGATGAGCAGTTCTTC. Residues: CASSRLAGDDEQFF.

The genes are TRBV27 and TRBJ2-1; D gene unclear. V dropped 5 bases and J dropped 7 bases, with 9 bases sitting between them. The CDR3 is 12 amino acids. The V gene's germline CDR1 is MNHEY and CDR2 SMNVEV (reference sequence). Here the CDR3 reads CASSLIGNEQFF. CDR3 coding DNA: TGTGCCAGCAGTCTCATAGGTAATGAGCAGTTCTTC.

Turning to this clone: This CDR3 is missing its conserved last phenylalanine or tryptophan, likely due to a read error. No DNA is shown, since the ends of the CDR3 on it are uncertain; the CDR3 is the one TCRdb lists. The CDR3 loop reads CASSSQGTSGRIYL. The chain carries TRBV7-8 and TRBJ2-7; the table assigns TRBD2, which was not confirmed against the DNA. Germline CDR1 is SGHVS and CDR2 is FQNEAQ. The CDR3 is 14 amino acids long, termini counted.

This rearrangement joins TRBV10-3 to TRBJ1-2; possibly TRBD1 for D (5 bases). This CDR3 comprises 12 residues. V was trimmed by 3 bases and J by 7 bases, leaving 9 bases between them. The germline V gene encodes CDR1 ENHRY and CDR2 SYGVKD. The DNA of the CDR3 is TGTGCCATCAGTGATGGGGGGACTGGCTACACCTTC. It specifies CAISDGGTGYTF.

The V gene is TRBV7-2, the J gene TRBJ2-5; tentatively, D is TRBD1 (8 bases). Germline V gene sequence: CDR1 SGHTA, CDR2 FQGNSA. The CDR3 contains 14 residues. The V gene lost 1 base and the J gene lost 7 bases, with 13 bases spanning the gap. CDR3 sequence reads: CASSLVQGEGTQYF. The CDR3 DNA reads as TGTGCCAGCAGCTTAGTACAGGGGGAGGGGACCCAGTACTTC.

This clone was counted once. This chain connects TRBV14 to TRBJ2-3; no firm D call. This CDR3 has 11 residues. Trimming left V 3 bases short and J 11 bases short, with 9 bases between. The germline gives CDR1 SGHDN, CDR2 FVKESK. CDR3 DNA sequence: TGTGCCAGCAGCCATGGGCAGAAGCAGTATTTT. It encodes CASSHGQKQYF. Using reference TRBV14 and TRBJ2-3 for the parts outside the CDR3, the full variable domain is EAGVTQFPSHSVIEKGQTVTLRCDPISGHDNLYWYRRVMGKEIKFLLHFVKESKQDESGMPNNRFLAERTGGTYSTLKVQPAELEDSGVYFCASSHGQKQYFGPGTRLTVL.

Regarding this clone: The germline gene is not matched at one end of the junction; a read error may be the cause. The V call is TRBV6-6, the J call TRBJ2-7; 13 bases are shared with TRBD2. The CDR3 has 17 residues. Germline assignment: CDR1 MNHNY and CDR2 SVGAGI (reference sequence). For the CDR3, the DNA is TGTGCCAGCAGTCGGCACGGGACTAGCGGGATTTCCTATGAGCAGTACTTC. This sequence encodes CASSRHGTSGISYEQYF.

This chain links TRBV19 with TRBJ1-1; D is uncertain. Germline V lookup: CDR1 LNHDA, CDR2 SQIVND (reference sequence). This CDR3 spans 15 amino acids. The V end lost 5 bases, the J end lost 3 bases, and 16 bases lay between the germline ends. The CDR3 coding sequence is TGTGCCAGTAGTTCCCCCGGGCAGGTAGACACTGAAGCTTTCTTT. Protein product: CASSSPGQVDTEAFF.

CDR3 sequence: CAWSSRGNTEAFF. DNA of the CDR3: TGTGCCTGGTCTTCCAGGGGGAACACTGAAGCTTTCTTT. This chain joins TRBV30 and TRBJ1-1; the D gene is possibly TRBD1 (6 bases). The germline V gene encodes CDR1 GTSNPN and CDR2 SVGIG (reference sequence). The CDR3 spans 13 residues. V lost 5 bases and J lost 1, with 11 bases in between.

The chain combines TRBV2 with TRBJ2-1; 7 nucleotides match TRBD2. Germline V CDR1 and CDR2: SNHLY, FYNNEI. This CDR3 is built from 15 residues. With 5 bases clipped from V and 0 bases from J, the junction kept 4 bases outside the gene matches. CDR3 residues: CASSTSASSYNEQFF. For the CDR3, the DNA is TGTGCCAGCAGTACTAGCGCGAGCTCCTACAATGAGCAGTTCTTC.

V usage is TRBV4-2 and J usage is TRBJ2-7; no definite D call. V was shortened by 0 bases and J by 0 bases, with 6 bases between the two germline ends. CDR1 and CDR2 from the germline V gene are LGHNA and YNFKEQ. CDR3 length equals 14 residues. In nucleotides, the CDR3 is TGTGCCAGCAGCCAAGAGAAGTTCTCCTACGAGCAGTACTTC. It specifies CASSQEKFSYEQYF.

V is TRBV7-2 and J is TRBJ2-7; unclear D gene. The CDR3 covers 15 residues. The germline V gene has CDR1 SGHTA and CDR2 FQGNSA. The V end lost 1 base, the J end lost 5 bases, and 15 bases lay between the germline ends. CDR3 coding DNA: TGTGCCAGCAGCTTAGGGATAGCCACTGGGAACGAGCAGTACTTC. Translated: CASSLGIATGNEQYF.

This clone was seen once. This chain links TRBV28 with TRBJ2-1, with D possibly called TRBD1 or TRBD2 (7 bases each). CDR3 length: 15 amino acids. Trimming pared 3 bases from V and 0 bases from J, leaving 9 bases between. CDR1 MDHEN and CDR2 SYDVKM come from the germline V gene. The CDR3 nucleotides are TGTGCCAGCAGTTTCAGGGGGGGCTCCTACAATGAGCAGTTCTTC. It encodes CASSFRGGSYNEQFF.

The rearrangement joins TRBV27 to TRBJ1-5; a weak D match, TRBD1 (5 bases). Deletions cut 2 bases from V and 7 bases from J, with 15 bases between. Germline V lookup: CDR1 MNHEY, CDR2 SMNVEV (reference sequence). This CDR3 has 15 amino acids. DNA for the CDR3: TGTGCCAGCAGTTTAATTTTTCCTGGGGGACAGCCCCAGCATTTT. Protein: CASSLIFPGGQPQHF.

The genes are TRBV28 and TRBJ2-7; D not certain. CDR1 is MDHEN and CDR2 is SYDVKM in the germline V gene. This CDR3 region has 12 residues. Trimming pared 2 bases from V and 7 bases from J, leaving 9 bases between. The CDR3 DNA follows: TGTGCCAGCAGTTTAATAGGTGGGGAGCAGTACTTC. Translated, it gives CASSLIGGEQYF. Using reference TRBV28 and TRBJ2-7 for the parts outside the CDR3, the full variable domain is DVKVTQSSRYLVKRTGEKVFLECVQDMDHENMFWYRQDPGLGLRLIYFSYDVKMKEKGDIPEGYSVSREKKERFSLILESASTNQTSMYLCASSLIGGEQYFGPGTRLTVT.

The chain uses TRBV2 and TRBJ2-1; 7 bases agree with TRBD2. The CDR3 contains 15 residues. J gave up 3 bases and V 6 bases, and 8 bases lay outside the gene matches. The germline CDR1 and CDR2 sequences are SNHLY and FYNNEI. CDR3 sequence: CASSRDYQFYNEQFF. In DNA form, the CDR3 reads TGTGCCAGCAGCCGGGACTATCAGTTCTACAATGAGCAGTTCTTC.

This clone has a single count. This rearrangement joins TRBV27 to TRBJ2-7; 7 bases align to TRBD2. The germline V gene encodes CDR1 MNHEY and CDR2 SMNVEV (reference sequence). The trim removed 2 bases at V and 7 bases at J, leaving 5 bases unmatched. The length of the CDR3 is 13 residues. The CDR3 loop is CASSLGVGGEQYF. CDR3 coding DNA: TGTGCCAGCAGTTTAGGAGTGGGAGGGGAGCAGTACTTC.

The rearrangement joins TRBV7-9 to TRBJ1-6; D is perhaps TRBD1 (5 bases). Germline loops: CDR1 SEHNR, CDR2 FQNEAQ (reference sequence). The CDR3 is 15 residues long. The ends were cut back, 3 bases at V and 4 bases at J, with 10 bases in the middle. In DNA, the CDR3 is TGTGCCAGCAGCTTTGGTACAGGTTATAATTCACCCCTCCACTTT. It codes for CASSFGTGYNSPLHF.

This chain links TRBV5-1 with TRBJ2-1, with 9 bases that match TRBD2. The CDR3 is 14 amino acids. V trimming: 6 bases; J trimming: 1 base; junction bases outside the gene matches: 2. Germline V lookup: CDR1 SGHRS, CDR2 YFSETQ. Here the CDR3 DNA reads TGCGCCAGCAATCTAGCGGGATCCTACAATGAGCAGTTCTTC. This gives the protein CASNLAGSYNEQFF.

This clone was seen just once. The CDR3 protein is CASSELAGVNNEQFF. Written as DNA, the CDR3 is TGTGCCAGCAGTGAACTAGCGGGAGTAAACAATGAGCAGTTCTTC. This chain uses TRBV25-1 with TRBJ2-1; TRBD2 matches at 10 bases. Germline loops: CDR1 MGHDK, CDR2 SYGVNS. Trimming took 2 bases from V and 5 from J; bases not matched to a gene: 3. The CDR3 contains 15 residues.

This clone has just one count. This sequence joins TRBV5-4 and TRBJ2-7, with D unresolved. The CDR3 consists of 15 residues. V dropped 4 bases and J dropped 6 bases, with 20 bases sitting between them. The germline V gene has CDR1 SGHNT and CDR2 YYREEE (reference sequence). CDR3 region: CASSPAPGPTIEQYF. The CDR3, as DNA: TGTGCCAGCAGCCCCGCCCCCGGACCTACTATCGAGCAGTACTTC.

The gene calls are TRBV30 and TRBJ1-1, with 9 bases lining up with TRBD1. The CDR3 has 21 residues. Germline assignment: CDR1 GTSNPN and CDR2 SVGIG (reference sequence). V dropped 0 bases and J dropped 0; count of bases not matched to a gene: 20. The CDR3: CAWSVPTGGYPSPQMNTEAFF. The CDR3 DNA is TGTGCCTGGAGTGTACCCACAGGGGGCTATCCTAGCCCTCAAATGAACACTGAAGCTTTCTTT. Together with reference TRBV30 and TRBJ1-1, the CDR3 gives the full variable domain: SQTIHQWPATLVQPVGSPLSLECTVEGTSNPNLYWYRQAAGRGLQLLFYSVGIGQISSEVPQNLSASRPQDRQFILSSKKLLLSDSGFYLCAWSVPTGGYPSPQMNTEAFFGQGTRLTVV.

The chain is built from TRBV11-2 and TRBJ1-2; D not certain. V was shortened by 1 base and J by 8 bases, with 26 bases between the two germline ends. Per germline, CDR1 SGHAT and CDR2 FQNNGV. This CDR3 spans 18 amino acids. The CDR3 sequence is CASSLGPPRVGMPSGYTF. In DNA form, the CDR3 reads TGTGCCAGCAGCTTAGGTCCCCCCAGAGTGGGTATGCCTTCCGGCTACACCTTC.

The V and J genes are TRBV9 and TRBJ1-3; D is uncertain. CDR3 length: 13 amino acids. The V gene lost 7 bases and the J gene lost 0 bases, with 8 bases spanning the gap. The germline gives CDR1 SGDLS, CDR2 YYNGEE. The CDR3 DNA reads TGTGCCAGCGGGGAACTCTCTGGAAACACCATATATTTT. Its translation is CASGELSGNTIYF.